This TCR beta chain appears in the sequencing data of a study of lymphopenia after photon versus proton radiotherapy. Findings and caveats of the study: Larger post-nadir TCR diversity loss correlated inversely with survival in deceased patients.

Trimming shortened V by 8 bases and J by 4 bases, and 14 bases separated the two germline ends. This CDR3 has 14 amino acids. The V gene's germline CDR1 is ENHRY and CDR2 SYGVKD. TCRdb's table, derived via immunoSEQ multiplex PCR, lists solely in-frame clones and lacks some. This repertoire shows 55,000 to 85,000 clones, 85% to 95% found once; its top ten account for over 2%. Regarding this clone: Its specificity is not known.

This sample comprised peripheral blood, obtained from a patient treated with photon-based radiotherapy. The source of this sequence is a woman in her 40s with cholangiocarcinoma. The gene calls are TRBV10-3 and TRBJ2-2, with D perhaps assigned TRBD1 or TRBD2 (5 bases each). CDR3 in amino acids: CAIGDRAGTGELFF. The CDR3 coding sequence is TGTGCCATCGGGGACCGGGCGGGCACCGGGGAGCTGTTTTTT.